This T cell receptor (beta chain) emerged from a study of blood T cell repertoires in COVID-19. Overall study: The study drew acute and convalescent COVID-19 samples from the United States, Italy and Spain.

Original processing methods: Cell counts per sample came from amplifying reference gene primers. Generated by immunoSEQ multiplex PCR, the TCRdb table keeps only in-frame clones and is missing some. Clone size and V and J calls were adopted from that table, with D and trimming inferred from the DNA. Counted here are roughly 410,000 clones, around 87% occurring once; the ten biggest clones make up roughly 2%. Trimming cost V 1 base and J 6 bases, with 9 bases left between them. The CDR3 is 13 amino acids. CDR1 and CDR2 from the germline V gene are SGHTA and FQGNSA. The chain joins TRBV7-2 to TRBJ1-1; D unclear. Sequencing input: peripheral blood. This TCR was recovered from a woman aged 55-70 years with COVID-19, enrolled during active disease. The chain's CDR3 is CASSLVGSPEAFF. Written as DNA, the CDR3 is TGTGCCAGCAGCTTAGTTGGGAGTCCTGAAGCTTTCTTT.